Presented here are 4 T cell receptor beta chains from one specimen sequenced in a study of T cell responses to AZD1222 COVID-19 vaccine. The table came from immunoSEQ multiplex PCR; TCRdb's copy has only in-frame clones and leaves some out. The data contain fewer than 150,000 clones, roughly 84% of them singletons. Sequencing used peripheral blood, obtained on day 0 of AZD1222 vaccination. The receptor source for this set is an adult in good health.

This sequence joins TRBV5-8 and TRBJ1-1, with D uncertain. The germline V gene encodes CDR1 SGHTS and CDR2 YDEGEE. The CDR3 is 14 amino acids. V was clipped by 0 bases and J by 9 bases, with 15 bases between them. The CDR3 bases are TGTGCCAGCAGCTTGGCCTCAGGAGTCCCTAAAGCTTTCTTT. Translating gives CASSLASGVPKAFF.

The CDR3 loop is CATSDLGDIGSETQYF. The CDR3 coding sequence is TGTGCCACCAGTGATTTAGGGGACATCGGCTCAGAGACCCAGTACTTC. J is TRBJ2-5 and V is TRBV24-1, with a possible D match to TRBD1 (6 bases). The CDR3 runs 16 residues. Germline assignment: CDR1 KGHDR and CDR2 SFDVKD. V lost 1 base, J lost 4 bases, and 15 bases lay in between.

The rearrangement uses TRBV5-1 and TRBJ2-2; 10 positions agree with TRBD1. Looked up from germline, CDR1 is SGHRS and CDR2 is YFSETQ. The CDR3 is 17 amino acids. Trimming at V came to 4 bases and at J to 5 bases, leaving 11 bases not matched to a gene. The CDR3 sequence: CASSPSGTGASTGELFF. The CDR3 nucleotides read TGCGCCAGCAGCCCTTCCGGGACAGGGGCCAGTACCGGGGAGCTGTTTTTT.

This chain uses TRBV5-1 with TRBJ2-7, with 7 nucleotides matching TRBD2. Germline V CDR1 and CDR2: SGHRS, YFSETQ. Losses at the gene ends were 1 base for V and 0 bases for J; bases not matched to a gene: 7. The CDR3 has 16 residues. The CDR3 DNA is TGCGCCAGCAGCTTGCGGGGGGAGAGGAGCTCCTACGAGCAGTACTTC. Protein product: CASSLRGERSSYEQYF.